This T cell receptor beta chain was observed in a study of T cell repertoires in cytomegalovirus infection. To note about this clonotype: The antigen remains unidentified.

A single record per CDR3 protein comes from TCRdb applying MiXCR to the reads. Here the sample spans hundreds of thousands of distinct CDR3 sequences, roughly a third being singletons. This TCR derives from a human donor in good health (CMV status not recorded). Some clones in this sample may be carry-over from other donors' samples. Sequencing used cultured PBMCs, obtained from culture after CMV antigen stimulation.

CDR3 residues: CAADEQGTFYNEQFF. CDR3 DNA sequence: TGTGCCGCAGATGAACAGGGAACCTTTTACAATGAGCAGTTCTTC. The chain couples TRBV6-2 or TRBV6-3 to TRBJ2-1, with D possibly being TRBD1 (6 bases). CDR3 size: 15 residues. V shed 11 bases and J shed 4 bases, with 21 bases lying between them. Germline CDR1 reads MNHEY; CDR2 reads SVGEGT.